A selection of T cell receptor beta chains follows, all from one sample in a study of blood T cell repertoires in COVID-19. Sequencing used immunoSEQ multiplex PCR; TCRdb keeps in-frame clones, though not all of them. The sample carries approximately 67,000 clones, roughly nine tenths recorded once. The sample taken for sequencing was peripheral blood. These receptors originate from a woman aged 80 or over with acute or convalescent COVID-19. Both conserved end residues are part of each CDR3. Fields, in order: J gene, V gene, clone size, D gene, CDR3 protein, CDR3 DNA. D genes are given only for firm matches. For some rows the clone size is stated as once, few or many, or as a class when expanded; others skip it.

J: TRBJ1-3; V: TRBV12-3/TRBV12-4; size: -; D: -; CDR3: CATELGNTIYF; DNA: TGTGCCACCGAACTGGGAAACACCATATATTTT
J: TRBJ2-1; V: TRBV28; size: -; D: -; CDR3: CASSFQDLGDSPAFF; DNA: TGTGCCAGCAGTTTCCAAGACCTGGGGGACTCTCCGGCGTTCTTC
J: TRBJ1-5; V: TRBV2; size: -; D: TRBD1; CDR3: CASSSGQGLNQPQHF; DNA: TGTGCCAGCAGTTCGGGACAGGGGCTAAATCAGCCCCAGCATTTT
J: TRBJ1-6; V: TRBV3-1/TRBV3-2; size: -; D: -; CDR3: CASSQRTVTSPLHF; DNA: TGTGCCAGCAGCCAACGGACAGTCACCTCACCCCTCCACTTT
J: TRBJ2-1; V: TRBV19; size: -; D: TRBD2; CDR3: CASSRGLAGINEQFF; DNA: TGTGCCAGTAGTAGGGGACTAGCGGGTATAAATGAGCAGTTCTTC
J: TRBJ1-5; V: TRBV7-2; size: -; D: -; CDR3: CASSLGTANSNQPQHF; DNA: TGTGCCAGCAGCTTAGGGACAGCGAACTCCAATCAGCCCCAGCATTTT
J: TRBJ2-7; V: TRBV20-1; size: -; D: -; CDR3: CSLGEDDEQYF; DNA: TGCAGCTTGGGGGAGGACGACGAGCAGTACTTC
J: TRBJ1-2; V: TRBV4-2; size: -; D: -; CDR3: CASSQGLDRDNYGYTF; DNA: TGTGCCAGCAGCCAAGGACTAGACAGAGATAACTATGGCTACACCTTC
J: TRBJ2-1; V: TRBV5-1; size: -; D: TRBD1; CDR3: CASSPATGNEQFF; DNA: TGCGCCAGCAGCCCCGCGACAGGGAATGAGCAGTTCTTC
J: TRBJ2-7; V: TRBV11-2; size: -; D: TRBD2; CDR3: CASSAAREVPREQYF; DNA: TGTGCCAGCAGCGCAGCTCGGGAGGTCCCCCGCGAGCAGTACTTC
J: TRBJ2-5; V: TRBV5-1; size: -; D: TRBD1; CDR3: CASSSRTGNFQETQYF; DNA: TGCGCCAGCAGCTCAAGGACAGGGAATTTCCAAGAGACCCAGTACTTC
J: TRBJ1-1; V: TRBV6-5; size: few; D: -; CDR3: CASRAEDKGAEAFF; DNA: TGTGCCAGCAGAGCCGAGGATAAAGGCGCTGAAGCTTTCTTT
J: TRBJ1-1; V: TRBV27; size: -; D: -; CDR3: CASGPVGGLEAFF; DNA: TGTGCCAGCGGGCCAGTCGGGGGGCTTGAAGCTTTCTTT
J: TRBJ2-3; V: TRBV27; size: -; D: TRBD1; CDR3: CASRILGGYTDTQYF; DNA: TGTGCCAGCCGGATCCTAGGGGGCTATACAGATACGCAGTATTTT
J: TRBJ2-3; V: TRBV6-4; size: once; D: -; CDR3: CASSEEEVGTQYF; DNA: TGTGCCAGCAGTGAAGAGGAGGTCGGGACGCAGTATTTT
J: TRBJ2-7; V: TRBV15; size: -; D: -; CDR3: CATSRDSAYEQYF; DNA: TGTGCCACCAGCAGGGACAGTGCCTACGAGCAGTACTTC
J: TRBJ1-5; V: TRBV19; size: -; D: -; CDR3: CASSIWQVNQPQHF; DNA: TGTGCCAGTAGTATATGGCAGGTGAATCAGCCCCAGCATTTT
J: TRBJ2-7; V: TRBV3-1/TRBV3-2; size: -; D: -; CDR3: CASSLLLKGVLHEQYF; DNA: TGTGCCAGCAGCCTACTCCTGAAGGGGGTCTTACACGAGCAGTACTTC
J: TRBJ2-7; V: TRBV6-2/TRBV6-3; size: -; D: TRBD1; CDR3: CASSYRGQVIYEQYF; DNA: TGTGCCAGCAGTTATAGGGGACAGGTCATCTACGAGCAGTACTTC
J: TRBJ2-5; V: TRBV3-1/TRBV3-2; size: -; D: TRBD2; CDR3: CASSSGLAVAQYF; DNA: TGTGCCAGCAGCTCAGGACTAGCCGTCGCGCAGTACTTC
J: TRBJ1-6; V: TRBV7-6; size: -; D: -; CDR3: CASSLTSYNSPLHF; DNA: TGTGCCAGCAGCTTAACTTCGTATAATTCACCCCTCCACTTT
J: TRBJ2-5; V: TRBV24-1; size: -; D: TRBD1; CDR3: CATGWDRVGETQYF; DNA: TGTGCCACCGGGTGGGACAGGGTAGGAGAGACCCAGTACTTC
J: TRBJ1-4; V: TRBV19; size: -; D: -; CDR3: CASSQREREKLFF; DNA: TGTGCCAGTAGTCAAAGGGAGCGGGAAAAACTGTTTTTT
J: TRBJ1-4; V: TRBV5-1; size: once; D: -; CDR3: CASSAAMETNEKLFF; DNA: TGCGCCAGCAGCGCGGCGATGGAAACTAATGAAAAACTGTTTTTT
J: TRBJ2-3; V: TRBV19; size: -; D: TRBD2; CDR3: CASSTGLAGTYTDTQYF; DNA: TGTGCCAGTAGTACCGGACTAGCGGGGACGTACACAGATACGCAGTATTTT
J: TRBJ1-1; V: TRBV19; size: once; D: -; CDR3: CASSIDLGPGTEAFF; DNA: TGTGCCAGTAGTATAGATTTGGGCCCTGGCACTGAAGCTTTCTTT
J: TRBJ1-5; V: TRBV6-6; size: -; D: TRBD1; CDR3: CASSGQGSNQPQHF; DNA: TGTGCCAGCAGTGGACAGGGAAGCAATCAGCCCCAGCATTTT
J: TRBJ2-2; V: TRBV28; size: -; D: TRBD1; CDR3: CASSLVGQGVRNTGELFF; DNA: TGTGCCAGCAGTTTGGTCGGACAGGGGGTCAGGAACACCGGGGAGCTGTTTTTT
J: TRBJ1-1; V: TRBV9; size: -; D: -; CDR3: CASSEDSLNTEAFF; DNA: TGTGCCAGCAGCGAGGACAGTCTGAACACTGAAGCTTTCTTT
J: TRBJ2-7; V: TRBV2; size: -; D: TRBD2; CDR3: CASSEGLASYEQYF; DNA: TGTGCCAGCAGTGAAGGACTAGCGAGTTACGAGCAGTACTTC
J: TRBJ1-5; V: TRBV2; size: -; D: TRBD1; CDR3: CASSGTGSEQPQHF; DNA: TGTGCCAGCAGTGGGACAGGGTCGGAACAGCCCCAGCATTTT
J: TRBJ2-5; V: TRBV5-4; size: -; D: -; CDR3: CASSSGQRETQYF; DNA: TGTGCCAGCAGCTCGGGTCAACGAGAGACCCAGTACTTC